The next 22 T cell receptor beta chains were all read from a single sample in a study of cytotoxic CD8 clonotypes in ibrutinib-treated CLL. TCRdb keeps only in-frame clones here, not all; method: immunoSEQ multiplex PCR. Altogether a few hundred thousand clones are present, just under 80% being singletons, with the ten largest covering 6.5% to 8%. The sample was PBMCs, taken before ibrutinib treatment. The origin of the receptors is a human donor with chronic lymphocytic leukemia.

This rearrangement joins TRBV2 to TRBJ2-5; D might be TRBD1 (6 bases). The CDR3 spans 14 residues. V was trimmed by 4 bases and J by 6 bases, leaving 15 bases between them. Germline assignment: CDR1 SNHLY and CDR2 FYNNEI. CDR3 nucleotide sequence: TGTGCCAGCAGTGGACTACAGGGACCAAAGACCCAGTACTTC. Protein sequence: CASSGLQGPKTQYF.

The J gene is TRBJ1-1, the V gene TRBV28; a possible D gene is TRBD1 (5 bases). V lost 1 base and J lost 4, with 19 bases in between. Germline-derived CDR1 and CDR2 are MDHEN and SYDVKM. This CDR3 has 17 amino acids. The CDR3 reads CASSLSRAAGGRTEAFF. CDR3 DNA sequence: TGTGCCAGCAGTTTATCTCGTGCCGCTGGGGGTCGCACTGAAGCTTTCTTT.

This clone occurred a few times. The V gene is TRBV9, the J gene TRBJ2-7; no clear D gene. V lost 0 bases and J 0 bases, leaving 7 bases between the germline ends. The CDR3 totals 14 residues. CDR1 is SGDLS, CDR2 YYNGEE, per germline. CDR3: CASSVGVNSYEQYF. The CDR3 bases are TGTGCCAGCAGCGTAGGTGTAAACTCCTACGAGCAGTACTTC.

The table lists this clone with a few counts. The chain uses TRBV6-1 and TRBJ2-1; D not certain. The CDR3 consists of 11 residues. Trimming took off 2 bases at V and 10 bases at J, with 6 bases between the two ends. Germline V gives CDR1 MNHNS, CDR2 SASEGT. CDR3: CASSEWSEQFF. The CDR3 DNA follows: TGTGCCAGCAGTGAATGGTCAGAGCAGTTCTTC.

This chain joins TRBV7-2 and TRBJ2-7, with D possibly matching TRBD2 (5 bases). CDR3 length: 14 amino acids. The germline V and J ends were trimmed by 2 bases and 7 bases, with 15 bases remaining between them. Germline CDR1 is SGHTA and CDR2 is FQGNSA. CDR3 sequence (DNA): TGTGCCAGCAGCTTAAGGCCGACTACGGTGGAGCAGTACTTC. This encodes CASSLRPTTVEQYF.

CDR3 coding DNA: TGTGCCAGCAGTTACCAGGGACAGGACTATGGCTACACCTTC. Its protein product is CASSYQGQDYGYTF. The rearrangement joins TRBV6-5 to TRBJ1-2, with 8 bases fitting TRBD1. V lost 2 bases, J lost 3 bases, and 2 bases stayed unmatched. CDR3 size: 14 residues. Germline values: CDR1 MNHEY, CDR2 SVGAGI.

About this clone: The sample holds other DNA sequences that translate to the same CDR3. DNA of the CDR3: TGTGCCAGCAGTTTAGGAGTACTGGATACGCAGTATTTT. Protein product: CASSLGVLDTQYF. The gene calls are TRBV27 and TRBJ2-3; D not resolved. The CDR3 extends over 13 amino acids. Trimming pared 2 bases from V and 6 bases from J, leaving 9 bases between. Per the germline V gene, CDR1 is MNHEY and CDR2 is SMNVEV (reference sequence).

The CDR3 DNA sequence: TGTGCCAGCAGCTTACAAGCGTTAGCAGATACGCAGTATTTT. Translation gives CASSLQALADTQYF. This chain joins TRBV11-2 and TRBJ2-3; D is uncertain. The CDR3 covers 14 residues. Per the germline V gene, CDR1 is SGHAT and CDR2 is FQNNGV. The V gene lost 2 bases and the J gene lost 4 bases, with 10 bases spanning the gap.

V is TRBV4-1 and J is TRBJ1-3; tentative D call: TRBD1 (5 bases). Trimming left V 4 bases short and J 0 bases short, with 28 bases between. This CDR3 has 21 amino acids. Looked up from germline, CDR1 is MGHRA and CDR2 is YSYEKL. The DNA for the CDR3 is TGCGCCAGCAGCCGGCGGGACCACGATCCGATCCAGCGATCCTCTGGAAACACCATATATTTT. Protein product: CASSRRDHDPIQRSSGNTIYF.

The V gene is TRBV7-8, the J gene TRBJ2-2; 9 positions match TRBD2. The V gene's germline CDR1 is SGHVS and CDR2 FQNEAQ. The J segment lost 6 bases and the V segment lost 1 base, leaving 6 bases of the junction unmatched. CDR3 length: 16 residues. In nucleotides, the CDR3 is TGTGCCAGCAGCTTAGAAGCGGGAGGACGAGCCGGGGAGCTGTTTTTT. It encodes CASSLEAGGRAGELFF.

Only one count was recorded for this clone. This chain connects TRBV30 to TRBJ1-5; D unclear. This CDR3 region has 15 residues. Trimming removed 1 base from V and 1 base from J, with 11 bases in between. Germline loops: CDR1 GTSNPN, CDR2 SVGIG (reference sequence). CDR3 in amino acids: CAWSEATLSNQPQHF. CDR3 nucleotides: TGTGCCTGGAGTGAGGCAACTCTAAGCAATCAGCCCCAGCATTTT.

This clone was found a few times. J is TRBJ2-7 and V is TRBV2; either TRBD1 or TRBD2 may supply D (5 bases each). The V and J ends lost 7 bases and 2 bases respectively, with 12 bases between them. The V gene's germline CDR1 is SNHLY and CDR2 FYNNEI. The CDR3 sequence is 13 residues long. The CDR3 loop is CASTRDGPYEQYF. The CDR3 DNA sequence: TGTGCCAGCACAAGGGACGGCCCCTACGAGCAGTACTTC.

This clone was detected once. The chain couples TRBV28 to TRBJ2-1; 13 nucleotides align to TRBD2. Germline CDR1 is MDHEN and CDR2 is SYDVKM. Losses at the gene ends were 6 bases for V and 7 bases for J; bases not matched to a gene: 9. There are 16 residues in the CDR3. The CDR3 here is CASRPPGLAGFNEQFF. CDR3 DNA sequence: TGTGCCAGCAGACCCCCGGGACTAGCGGGATTTAATGAGCAGTTCTTC.

This CDR3 is CASSKGLGFTGELFF. The DNA of the CDR3 is TGCGCCAGCAGCAAGGGACTAGGGTTCACCGGGGAGCTGTTTTTT. V gene TRBV5-1 combines with J gene TRBJ2-2; 8 nucleotides align to TRBD2. This CDR3 is built from 15 residues. V lost 4 bases and J lost 4; bases outside the gene matches: 6. Germline CDR1 SGHRS, CDR2 YFSETQ. The full variable domain, completed using reference TRBV5-1 and TRBJ2-2, is KAGVTQTPRYLIKTRGQQVTLSCSPISGHRSVSWYQQTPGQGLQFLFEYFSETQRNKGNFPGRFSGRQFSNSRSEMNVSTLELGDSALYLCASSKGLGFTGELFFGEGSRLTVL.

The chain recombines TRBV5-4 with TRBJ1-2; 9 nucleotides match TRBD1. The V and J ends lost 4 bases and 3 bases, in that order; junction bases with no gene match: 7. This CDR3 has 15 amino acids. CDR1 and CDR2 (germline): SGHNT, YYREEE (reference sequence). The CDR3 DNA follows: TGTGCCAGCAGCCAAACGACAGGGGGGGACTATGGCTACACCTTC. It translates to CASSQTTGGDYGYTF.

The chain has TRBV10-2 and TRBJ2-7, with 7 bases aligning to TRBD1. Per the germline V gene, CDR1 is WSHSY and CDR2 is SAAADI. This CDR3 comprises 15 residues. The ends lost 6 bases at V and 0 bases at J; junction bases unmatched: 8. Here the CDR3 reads CASRRDSFSSYEQYF. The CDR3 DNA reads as TGCGCCAGCAGACGGGACAGCTTCAGCTCCTACGAGCAGTACTTC.

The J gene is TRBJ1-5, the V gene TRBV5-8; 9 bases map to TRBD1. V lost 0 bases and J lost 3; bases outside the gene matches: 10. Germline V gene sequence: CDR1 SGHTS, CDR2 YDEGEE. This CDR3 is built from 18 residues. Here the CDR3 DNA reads TGTGCCAGCAGCTTGGACAGGGGGCCGGGGGGGCTCAATCAGCCCCAGCATTTT. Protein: CASSLDRGPGGLNQPQHF.

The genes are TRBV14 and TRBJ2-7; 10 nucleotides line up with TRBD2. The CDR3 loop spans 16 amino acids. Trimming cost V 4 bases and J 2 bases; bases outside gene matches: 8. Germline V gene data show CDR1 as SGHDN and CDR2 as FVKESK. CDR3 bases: TGTGCCAGCAGCCCCTTACTAGCGGGAAAAACCTACGAGCAGTACTTC. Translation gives CASSPLLAGKTYEQYF.

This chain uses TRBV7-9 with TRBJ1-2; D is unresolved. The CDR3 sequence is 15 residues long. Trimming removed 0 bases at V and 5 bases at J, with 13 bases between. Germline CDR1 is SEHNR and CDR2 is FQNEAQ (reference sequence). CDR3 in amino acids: CASSLAFAEKYGYTF. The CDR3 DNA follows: TGTGCCAGCAGCTTAGCTTTTGCAGAGAAATATGGCTACACCTTC.

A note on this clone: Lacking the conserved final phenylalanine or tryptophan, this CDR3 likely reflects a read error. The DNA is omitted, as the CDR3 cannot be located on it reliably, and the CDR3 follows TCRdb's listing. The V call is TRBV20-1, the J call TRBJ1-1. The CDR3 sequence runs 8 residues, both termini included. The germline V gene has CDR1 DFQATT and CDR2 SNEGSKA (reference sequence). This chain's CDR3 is CSAIGRYI.

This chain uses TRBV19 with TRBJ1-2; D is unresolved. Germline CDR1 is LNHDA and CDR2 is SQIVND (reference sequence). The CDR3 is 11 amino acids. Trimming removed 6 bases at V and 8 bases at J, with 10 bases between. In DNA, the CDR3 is TGTGCCAGTAGGCGCGGGGAAGGCTACACCTTC. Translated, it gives CASRRGEGYTF.

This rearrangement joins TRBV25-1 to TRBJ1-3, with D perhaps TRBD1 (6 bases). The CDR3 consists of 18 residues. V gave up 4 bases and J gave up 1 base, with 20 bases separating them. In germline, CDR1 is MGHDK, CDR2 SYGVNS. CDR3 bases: TGTGCCAGCAGTGTTCCCCCAGGTAGGGGGGGTTCTGGAAACACCATATATTTT. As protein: CASSVPPGRGGSGNTIYF.